A selection of T cell receptor beta chains follows, all from one sample in a study of human T cells and chemical hapten exposure. TCRdb re-derived calls from the RACE reads in MiXCR, one entry per CDR3 protein. There are roughly 200,000 distinct CDR3 sequences in the sample; about a fifth occur only once, and about 6.7% lies in the top ten. The sequencing here drew on whole blood, taken in connection with sensitization to the hapten diphenylcyclopropenone (DPC). The receptors shown here come from a woman aged 45-65 years with alopecia areata. Some clones in this sample may be carry-over from other donors' samples. CDR3s include the opening cysteine and the closing phenylalanine or tryptophan. The D gene is left open where the match is weak. Size values are once, few and many counts, or a class for expanded clones, and some rows have none.

J | V | D | length | size | CDR3 | DNA
TRBJ1-6 | TRBV3-1 | - | 15 | few | CASSRGPYYNSPLHF | TGTGCCAGCAGCCGAGGACCTTATTATAATTCACCCCTCCACTTT
TRBJ2-1 | TRBV10-3 | TRBD1 | 14 | many | CAISEGTEYNEQFF | TGTGCCATCAGTGAGGGGACAGAATACAATGAGCAGTTCTTC
TRBJ2-3 | TRBV10-3 | TRBD2 | 18 | many | CAIHQTGLRAGATDTQYF | TGTGCCATCCACCAAACGGGACTACGCGCTGGGGCCACAGATACGCAGTATTTT
TRBJ1-1 | TRBV2 | - | 16 | few | CASWIASALWLTEAFF | TGTGCCAGTTGGATAGCGTCCGCGCTTTGGCTCACTGAAGCTTTCTTT
TRBJ2-1 | TRBV28 | TRBD2 | 16 | few | CASSFYGRGSYNEQFF | TGTGCCAGCAGTTTTTACGGGAGGGGTTCCTACAATGAGCAGTTCTTC
TRBJ1-2 | TRBV7-2 | TRBD1 | 15 | once | CASSSQGETGYGYTF | TGTGCCAGCAGCTCACAGGGGGAGACAGGCTATGGCTACACCTTC
TRBJ2-7 | TRBV12-3/TRBV12-4 | TRBD1 | 15 | - | CASSRGQGSSYEQYF | TGTGCCAGCAGCCGTGGACAGGGGAGCTCCTACGAGCAGTACTTC
TRBJ2-7 | TRBV14 | TRBD2 | 16 | few | CASSQTSGRADDEQYF | TGTGCCAGCAGCCAGACTAGCGGGAGGGCCGACGACGAGCAGTACTTC
TRBJ2-7 | TRBV5-1 | TRBD2 | 16 | few | CASSSSGRARRGEQYF | TGCGCCAGCAGTTCTAGCGGGAGGGCCAGAAGGGGCGAGCAGTACTTC
TRBJ1-2 | TRBV6-1 | - | 13 | few | CASSESSRVGYTF | TGTGCCAGCAGTGAAAGTTCCAGGGTTGGCTACACCTTC
TRBJ1-6 | TRBV10-3 | - | 13 | few | CAISVTDNSPLHF | TGTGCCATCAGTGTAACGGATAATTCACCCCTCCACTTT
TRBJ2-3 | TRBV6-1 | - | 12 | - | CASSELVETQYF | TGTGCCAGCAGTGAATTGGTAGAAACGCAGTATTTT
TRBJ2-1 | TRBV10-3 | TRBD2 | 18 | few | CAISAGTSGRSSYNEQFF | TGTGCCATCAGCGCCGGGACTAGCGGGAGGTCCTCCTACAATGAGCAGTTCTTC
TRBJ2-3 | TRBV5-1 | TRBD1 | 15 | - | CASSLGGDRVDTQYF | TGCGCCAGCAGCTTGGGAGGGGACAGGGTCGATACGCAGTATTTT
TRBJ2-3 | TRBV7-2 | - | 15 | - | CASSFLTGSTDTQYF | TGTGCCAGCAGCTTTTTAACAGGCAGCACAGATACGCAGTATTTT
TRBJ1-1 | TRBV6-5 | - | 11 | - | CASRHRREAFF | TGTGCCAGCAGGCACAGGCGAGAAGCTTTCTTT
TRBJ2-2 | TRBV12-3/TRBV12-4 | - | 14 | - | CASTPGGYAGELFF | TGTGCCAGTACACCCGGAGGGTACGCCGGGGAGCTGTTTTTT
TRBJ1-5 | TRBV4-2 | TRBD1 | 14 | many | CASSLNRGSEPQHF | TGTGCCAGCAGCCTCAACAGGGGATCGGAGCCCCAGCATTTT
TRBJ2-7 | TRBV5-1 | TRBD1 | 14 | - | CASSLAGTGGEQYF | TGCGCCAGCAGCTTGGCCGGGACAGGGGGCGAGCAGTACTTC
TRBJ1-4 | TRBV7-8 | - | 16 | - | CASSLVAGFTSEKLFF | TGTGCCAGCAGCTTAGTCGCGGGGTTCACAAGTGAAAAACTGTTTTTT
TRBJ1-2 | TRBV15 | - | 12 | - | CATSKQGNGYTF | TGTGCCACCAGCAAACAGGGTAATGGCTACACCTTC
TRBJ2-1 | TRBV29-1 | - | 14 | few | CSGDWRAPRNEQFF | TGCAGCGGAGACTGGAGGGCCCCACGAAATGAGCAGTTCTTC
TRBJ2-1 | TRBV7-2 | - | 14 | - | CAISIPVKHNEQFF | TGTGCCATCTCTATTCCCGTGAAGCACAATGAGCAGTTCTTC
TRBJ2-7 | TRBV5-1 | TRBD1 | 15 | - | CASSLVTGSSYEQYF | TGCGCCAGCAGCTTGGTGACAGGGAGCTCCTACGAGCAGTACTTC
TRBJ1-2 | TRBV21-1 | - | 14 | - | CASSKEGTRNGYTF | TGTGCCAGCAGCAAAGAGGGGACACGCAATGGCTACACCTTC
TRBJ1-1 | TRBV3-1 | - | 14 | - | CASSPDRRVGRAFF | TGTGCCAGCAGCCCCGACAGGCGAGTGGGAAGGGCTTTCTTT
TRBJ1-2 | TRBV7-3 | - | 15 | few | CASSLTPGTAYGYTF | TGTGCCAGCAGCTTAACCCCCGGGACGGCCTATGGCTACACCTTC
TRBJ1-2 | TRBV3-1 | - | 16 | - | CASSQEGDGRTYGYTF | TGTGCCAGCAGCCAAGAGGGGGACGGACGGACGTATGGCTACACCTTC
TRBJ2-3 | TRBV5-1 | - | 13 | few | CASSLTVADTQYF | TGCGCCAGCAGCTTGACGGTGGCAGATACGCAGTATTTT
TRBJ1-1 | TRBV12-3/TRBV12-4 | - | 12 | - | CASSLNGGEAFF | TGTGCCAGCAGTTTAAATGGGGGTGAAGCTTTCTTT
TRBJ1-1 | TRBV29-1 | - | 11 | few | CSARPGSEAFF | TGCAGCGCCAGACCAGGGTCTGAAGCTTTCTTT
TRBJ1-5 | TRBV4-2 | - | 14 | - | CASSQDRVGQPQHF | TGTGCCAGCAGCCAAGACAGGGTCGGTCAGCCCCAGCATTTT
TRBJ2-5 | TRBV20-1 | TRBD2 | 13 | - | CNARVPSGRAQYF | TGCAATGCTAGAGTTCCTAGCGGGAGGGCCCAGTACTTC
TRBJ2-7 | TRBV10-3 | - | 14 | few | CAISLDSASYEQYF | TGTGCCATCAGTCTTGACAGTGCCTCCTACGAGCAGTACTTC
TRBJ2-1 | TRBV4-1 | TRBD2 | 15 | few | CASSRGTSGPHEQFF | TGCGCCAGCAGTCGTGGGACTAGCGGCCCCCATGAGCAGTTCTTC
TRBJ2-2 | TRBV4-1 | TRBD2 | 16 | once | CASSQDASGRVGELFF | TGCGCCAGCAGCCAAGATGCTAGCGGGAGGGTTGGGGAGCTGTTTTTT
TRBJ2-7 | TRBV16 | TRBD1 | 14 | - | CASSPGQGVGEQYF | TGTGCCAGCAGCCCCGGACAGGGTGTCGGAGAGCAGTACTTC
TRBJ2-1 | TRBV10-3 | TRBD2 | 14 | - | CAINRLAGGNEQFF | TGTGCCATCAATCGACTAGCGGGAGGCAATGAGCAGTTCTTC
TRBJ2-1 | TRBV5-5 | - | 15 | - | CASSLRSTTYNEQFF | TGTGCCAGCAGCTTGAGGTCCACCACCTACAATGAGCAGTTCTTC
TRBJ2-3 | TRBV10-3 | - | 14 | few | CAIGGQLHTDTQYF | TGTGCCATCGGAGGACAGCTGCACACAGATACGCAGTATTTT
TRBJ1-1 | TRBV9 | - | 13 | few | CASSGIYRGEAFF | TGTGCCAGCAGCGGTATTTATCGAGGAGAAGCTTTCTTT
TRBJ2-5 | TRBV12-3/TRBV12-4 | - | 14 | - | CASSFRGTGEDQYF | TGTGCCAGCAGTTTCCGGGGAACCGGCGAGGACCAGTACTTC
TRBJ1-2 | TRBV28 | TRBD1 | 12 | - | CASSPPTGLHTF | TGTGCCAGCAGTCCCCCGACAGGGCTTCACACCTTC
TRBJ1-2 | TRBV12-3/TRBV12-4 | - | 13 | few | CASRQTGRYGYTF | TGTGCCAGCAGGCAAACAGGACGCTATGGCTACACCTTC
TRBJ2-5 | TRBV6-1 | TRBD2 | 14 | - | CASSELGAGGTQYF | TGTGCCAGCAGTGAACTAGGGGCGGGGGGGACCCAGTACTTC
TRBJ2-7 | TRBV28 | - | 14 | - | CASSKWTVSYEQYF | TGTGCCAGCAGCAAGTGGACAGTCTCCTACGAGCAGTACTTC
TRBJ2-3 | TRBV29-1 | TRBD1 | 15 | few | CSVDRGQSGPDTQYF | TGCAGCGTTGATAGGGGACAGAGTGGCCCCGATACGCAGTATTTT
TRBJ1-2 | TRBV20-1 | - | 12 | - | CSARDDLYGYTF | TGCAGTGCTAGAGATGATCTCTATGGCTACACCTTC
TRBJ1-5 | TRBV7-8 | - | 14 | few | CASSSDRNNQPQHF | TGTGCCAGCAGCTCCGACAGGAATAATCAGCCCCAGCATTTT
TRBJ1-6 | TRBV2 | - | 13 | few | CASTQGRNSPLHF | TGTGCCAGCACGCAGGGTAGGAATTCACCCCTCCACTTT
TRBJ1-1 | TRBV10-2 | TRBD1 | 14 | few | CASSESGTDTEAFF | TGCGCCAGCAGTGAGTCTGGGACAGACACTGAAGCTTTCTTT
TRBJ2-5 | TRBV5-1 | TRBD2 | 15 | few | CASSSGLAPQETQYF | TGCGCCAGCAGCTCTGGACTAGCGCCGCAAGAGACCCAGTACTTC
TRBJ2-5 | TRBV29-1 | - | 16 | few | CSVTKGGRPSQETQYF | TGCAGCGTGACGAAGGGCGGTAGGCCCTCGCAAGAGACCCAGTACTTC
TRBJ2-1 | TRBV4-2 | - | 11 | - | CASWNGNEQFF | TGTGCCAGCTGGAACGGCAATGAGCAGTTCTTC
TRBJ1-1 | TRBV27 | TRBD1 | 14 | - | CASSPNRGNTEAFF | TGTGCCAGCAGCCCCAACAGGGGGAACACTGAAGCTTTCTTT
TRBJ2-1 | TRBV29-1 | - | 13 | few | CSVGLRGIHEQFF | TGCAGCGTGGGACTGAGGGGCATCCATGAGCAGTTCTTC
TRBJ1-2 | TRBV7-9 | TRBD1 | 15 | - | CASSSATGSNYGYTF | TGTGCCAGCAGCTCCGCGACAGGGAGCAACTATGGCTACACCTTC